Sequencing of this T cell receptor (beta chain) was carried out in a study of technical replicates of blood from a few donors. The CDR3 has 13 amino acids. Trimming pared 2 bases from V and 3 bases from J, leaving 10 bases between. Germline CDR1 GTSNPN, CDR2 SVGIG (reference sequence). Method: immunoSEQ multiplex PCR; TCRdb's copy keeps in-frame clones and lacks some. The table lists around 61,000 clones, roughly 97% of them singletons, with approximately 0.19% in the top ten. This TCR was recovered from a human donor in good health. The J gene is TRBJ1-1, the V gene TRBV30; a possible D gene is TRBD1 (5 bases). Sequencing was carried out using T cells isolated from PBMCs. CDR3 in amino acids: CAWSRARDTEAFF. The CDR3 nucleotides are TGTGCCTGGAGTCGAGCCAGGGACACTGAAGCTTTCTTT.